This TCR beta chain was retrieved from a study of OX40 agonist ivuxolimab in advanced cancers. CDR1 MNHEY and CDR2 SMNVEV come from the germline V gene (reference sequence). The CDR3 consists of 13 residues. V lost 6 bases, J lost 9 bases, and 5 bases stayed unmatched. Assay used: immunoSEQ multiplex PCR; TCRdb lists only in-frame clones, some missing. The table lists tens of thousands of clones, about 89% of them singletons, with 0.7% to 0.9% in the top ten. This sequence originates from an adult with an advanced solid tumor such as melanoma, head and neck, liver or kidney cancer. V is TRBV27 and J is TRBJ2-2; 9 bases are shared with TRBD1. The sample in question was CD4+ or CD8+ T cells sorted from blood, obtained in a trial of the OX40 agonist ivuxolimab. CDR3 DNA: TGTGCCAGCAGCCGGACAGGGGTCCGGGAGCTGTTTTTT. Amino acid sequence: CASSRTGVRELFF.